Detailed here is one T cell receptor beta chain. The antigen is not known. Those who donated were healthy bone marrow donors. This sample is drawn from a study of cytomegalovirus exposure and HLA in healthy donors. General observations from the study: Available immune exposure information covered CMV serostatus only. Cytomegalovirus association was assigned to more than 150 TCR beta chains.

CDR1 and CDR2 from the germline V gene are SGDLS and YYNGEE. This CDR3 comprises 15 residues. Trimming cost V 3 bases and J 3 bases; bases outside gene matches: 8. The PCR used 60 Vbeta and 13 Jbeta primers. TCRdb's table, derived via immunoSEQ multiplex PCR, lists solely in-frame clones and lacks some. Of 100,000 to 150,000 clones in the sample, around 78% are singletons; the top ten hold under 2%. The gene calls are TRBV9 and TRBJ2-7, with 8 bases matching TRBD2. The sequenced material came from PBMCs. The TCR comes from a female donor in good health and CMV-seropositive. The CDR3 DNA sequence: TGTGCCAGCAGCGAGGGCGGGGGGCCCATCTACGAGCAGTACTTC. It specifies CASSEGGGPIYEQYF.